The T cell receptor (beta chain) described here comes from a study of blood T cells in healthy people across ages (dated by TCRdb to the mid-2010s). As for the study more broadly: In model experiments, template switching captured roughly one uniquely barcoded TCR beta cDNA molecule for every two T cells. The study measured age-related changes in TCR beta repertoire diversity using deep sequencing normalized with unique cDNA molecular identifiers. The study analyzed two additional independent replicas of 1 million unique cDNA reads from the same blood draw for two donors, one aged 18 to 29 and one aged 80 or older. The donors were split into four age groups: young (average around 15 years), middle-aged (over 35), aged (about 56) and long-lived (over 75). To avoid experimental bias, donors of different ages were randomly spread across the sequencing lanes. On the study overall, not on this receptor specifically: Observed TCR beta diversity per million T cells fell roughly linearly with age, and a significant reduction was already apparent by age about 38. Conclusive comparison of naive and antigen-experienced compartments was prevented by the profiling of bulk unsorted PBMCs. Compared with the aged group, the long-lived group had more naive CD4+ T cells, fewer expanded clones and increased TCR diversity, suggesting age selection. There was a strong correlation between observed TCR beta diversity and the percentage of naive T cells measured by flow cytometry. Estimates of total diversity from one million sequenced T cells were regarded as lower bounds and underestimates. Because donor CMV infection status was unknown, age-related changes in expanded clonotypes were potentially confounded.

The library was built by means of 5' RACE. Sequencing took place on an Illumina HiSeq 2500. A second about 7 to 11 cycle PCR used a sample-barcoded 5' primer and a J-beta primer mix. Each TCR beta cDNA molecule received a unique molecular identifier from a template-switch 5' adaptor carrying 12 random nucleotides. Each sample yielded at least 2.5 million CDR3-containing paired-end reads. The Mint cDNA synthesis kit, primed by a TRBC-specific oligonucleotide, was used to synthesize first-strand cDNA from all RNA. All cDNA was treated with uracil-DNA glycosylase and then went through a first 18-cycle PCR with the universal primers M1SS and BC2_uni_R. On the study's bioinformatics: Each sample was normalized by randomly selecting 1 million high-quality reads, each carrying a distinct molecular identifier. Reads with shared molecular identifiers were discarded instead of being binned into consensus sequences. MiTCR, set to a Q25 quality threshold and the strictest error-elimination algorithm, was used for CDR3 identification, clonotype clustering and error correction. A nonparametric unseen species model with Euler transformation was used to estimate a lower bound on total TCR beta diversity. In TCRdb, the public reads were trimmed at Q25 with fastp and aligned with MiXCR, with productive beta chains retained. Each CDR3 protein appears once, grouped with its most common genes and DNA. The V and J calls come from TCRdb's annotation, not from the publication. The sample yields 1.5 million to 2 million distinct CDR3 sequences; about 35% were counted once. The top ten clonotypes cover roughly 10% of the sample.

In its sample, this clonotype was seen a few times. The clone's antigen remains unknown. No base quality values were provided; no much bigger clone lies one nucleotide off. The 35 to 40 donors, aged about 6 to 95 years, were systemically healthy Caucasian individuals from Russia. Each donor gave 8.5 to 10 milliliters of peripheral blood, collected into EDTA-treated Vacutainer tubes. Ficoll-Paque density-gradient centrifugation was used to isolate PBMCs, with at least 6.5 million obtained per sample. Trizol reagent was used to extract total RNA from PBMCs, with at least 6 micrograms per sample. For every donor, flow cytometry on a PBMC aliquot measured the percentage of naive CD45RAhigh/CD27high T cells. Measured from the cysteine to the phenylalanine, the CDR3 is 17 residues long. CDR3 DNA only is kept here, 51 bases in frame from base 1. V loses 6 bases of germline sequence and J loses 1 base, and the interval between the two ends is 21 bases. In the germline V gene, CDR1 corresponds to MDHEN and CDR2 to SYDVKM.

Sequencing used blood. This receptor was obtained from a woman aged 30 to 39 in good health. The sequence is built from TRBV28 and TRBJ2-5, with TRBD2 as a weak D call on 6 bases. The CDR3 region has the sequence CASSLSGRGEAQETQYF. The DNA sequence is as follows: TGTGCCAGCAGCCTGTCTGGGCGGGGCGAGGCCCAAGAGACCCAGTACTTC.